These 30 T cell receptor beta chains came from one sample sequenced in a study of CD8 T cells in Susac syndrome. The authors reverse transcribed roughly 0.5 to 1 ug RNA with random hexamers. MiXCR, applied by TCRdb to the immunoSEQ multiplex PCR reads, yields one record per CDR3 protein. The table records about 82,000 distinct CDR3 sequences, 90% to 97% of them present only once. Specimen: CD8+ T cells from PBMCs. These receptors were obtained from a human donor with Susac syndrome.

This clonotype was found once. CDR3 amino acids: CASSLSTLTDTQYF. Here the CDR3 DNA reads TGTGCCAGCAGCCTATCGACACTCACAGATACGCAGTATTTT. This chain uses TRBV7-9 with TRBJ2-3; D uncertain. Germline V gives CDR1 SEHNR, CDR2 FQNEAQ (reference sequence). The CDR3 loop spans 14 amino acids. The V end lost 5 bases, the J end lost 2 bases, and 11 bases lay between the germline ends.

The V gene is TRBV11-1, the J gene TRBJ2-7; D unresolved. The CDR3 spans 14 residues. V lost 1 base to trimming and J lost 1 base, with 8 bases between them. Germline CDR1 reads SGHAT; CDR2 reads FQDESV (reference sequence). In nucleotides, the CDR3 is TGTGCCAGCAGCTTAGGAGACGGATCCTACGAGCAGTACTTC. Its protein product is CASSLGDGSYEQYF.

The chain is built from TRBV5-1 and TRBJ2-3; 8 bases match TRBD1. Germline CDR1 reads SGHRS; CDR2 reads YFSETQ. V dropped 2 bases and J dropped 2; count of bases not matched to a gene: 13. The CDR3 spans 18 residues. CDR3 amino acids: CASSFGQGRVGNTDTQYF. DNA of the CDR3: TGCGCCAGCAGCTTCGGACAGGGAAGAGTTGGGAACACAGATACGCAGTATTTT.

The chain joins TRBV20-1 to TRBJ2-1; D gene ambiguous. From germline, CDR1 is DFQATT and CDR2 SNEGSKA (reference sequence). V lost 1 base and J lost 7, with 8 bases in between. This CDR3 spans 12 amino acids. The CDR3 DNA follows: TGCAGTGCTAGAGGGCCGTATAATGAGCAGTTCTTC. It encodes CSARGPYNEQFF.

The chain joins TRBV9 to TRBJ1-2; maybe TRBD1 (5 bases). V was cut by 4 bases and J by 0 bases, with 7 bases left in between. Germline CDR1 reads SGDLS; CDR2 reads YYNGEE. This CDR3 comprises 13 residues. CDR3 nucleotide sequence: TGTGCCAGCAGCAGGGGAACTAACTATGGCTACACCTTC. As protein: CASSRGTNYGYTF.

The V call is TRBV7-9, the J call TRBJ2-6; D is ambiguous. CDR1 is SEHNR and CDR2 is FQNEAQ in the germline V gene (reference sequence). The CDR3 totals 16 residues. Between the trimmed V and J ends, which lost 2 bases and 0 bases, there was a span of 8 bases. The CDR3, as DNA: TGTGCCAGCAGCTTATCCAGCCGCTCTGGGGCCAACGTCCTGACTTTC. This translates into CASSLSSRSGANVLTF.

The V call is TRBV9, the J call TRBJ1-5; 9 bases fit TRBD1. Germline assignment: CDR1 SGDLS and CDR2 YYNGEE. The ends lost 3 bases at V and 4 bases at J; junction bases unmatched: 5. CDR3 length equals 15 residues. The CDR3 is CASSADGTGNQPQHF. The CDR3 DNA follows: TGTGCCAGCAGCGCCGACGGGACAGGGAATCAGCCCCAGCATTTT.

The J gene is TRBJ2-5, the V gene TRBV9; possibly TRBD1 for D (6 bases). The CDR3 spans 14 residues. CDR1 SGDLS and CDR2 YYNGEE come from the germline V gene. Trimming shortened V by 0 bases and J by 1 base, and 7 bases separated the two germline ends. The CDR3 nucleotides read TGTGCCAGCAGCGTAGTGGACAGCCAAGAGACCCAGTACTTC. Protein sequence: CASSVVDSQETQYF.

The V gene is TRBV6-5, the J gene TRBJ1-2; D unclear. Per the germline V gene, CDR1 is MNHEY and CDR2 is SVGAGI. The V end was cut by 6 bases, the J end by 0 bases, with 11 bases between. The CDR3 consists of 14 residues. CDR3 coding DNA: TGTGCCAGCAGCCCTAATTGGGCTAACTATGGCTACACCTTC. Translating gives CASSPNWANYGYTF.

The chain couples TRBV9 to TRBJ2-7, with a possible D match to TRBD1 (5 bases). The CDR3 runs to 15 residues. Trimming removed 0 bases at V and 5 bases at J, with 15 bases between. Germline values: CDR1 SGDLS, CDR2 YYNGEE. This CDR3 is CASSVEDRRVDEQYF. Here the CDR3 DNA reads TGTGCCAGCAGCGTAGAGGATCGCAGGGTGGACGAGCAGTACTTC.

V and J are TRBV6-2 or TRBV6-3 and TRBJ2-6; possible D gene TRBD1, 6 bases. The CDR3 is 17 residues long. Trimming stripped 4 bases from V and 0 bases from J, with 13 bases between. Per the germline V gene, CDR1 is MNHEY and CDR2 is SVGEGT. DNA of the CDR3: TGTGCCAGCAGTTCGCCGACAGGCCTCTCTGGGGCCAACGTCCTGACTTTC. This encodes CASSSPTGLSGANVLTF.

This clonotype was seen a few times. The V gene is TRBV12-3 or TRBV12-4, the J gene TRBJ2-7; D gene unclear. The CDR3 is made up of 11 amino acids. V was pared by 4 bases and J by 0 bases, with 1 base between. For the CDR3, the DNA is TGTGCCAGCAGTTCCTCCTACGAGCAGTACTTC. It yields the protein CASSSSYEQYF.

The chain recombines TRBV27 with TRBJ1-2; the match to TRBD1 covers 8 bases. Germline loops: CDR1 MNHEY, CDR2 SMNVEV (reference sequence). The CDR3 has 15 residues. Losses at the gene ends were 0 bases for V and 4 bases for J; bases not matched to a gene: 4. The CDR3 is CASSLSGQGSYGYTF. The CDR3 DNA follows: TGTGCCAGCAGTTTATCCGGACAGGGAAGCTATGGCTACACCTTC.

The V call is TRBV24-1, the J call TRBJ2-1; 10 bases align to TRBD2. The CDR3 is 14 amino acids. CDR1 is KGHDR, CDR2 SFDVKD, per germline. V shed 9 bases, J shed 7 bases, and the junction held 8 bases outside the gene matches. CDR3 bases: TGTGCCACCGGGCAGCGGGGGGGTGCGAATGAGCAGTTCTTC. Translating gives CATGQRGGANEQFF.

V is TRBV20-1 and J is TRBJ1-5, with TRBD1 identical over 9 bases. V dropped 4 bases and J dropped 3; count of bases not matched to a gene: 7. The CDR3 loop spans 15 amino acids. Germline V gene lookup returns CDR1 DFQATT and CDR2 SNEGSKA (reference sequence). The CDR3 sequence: CSANSRTGANQPQHF. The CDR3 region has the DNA TGCAGTGCTAACTCCCGGACAGGGGCCAATCAGCCCCAGCATTTT.

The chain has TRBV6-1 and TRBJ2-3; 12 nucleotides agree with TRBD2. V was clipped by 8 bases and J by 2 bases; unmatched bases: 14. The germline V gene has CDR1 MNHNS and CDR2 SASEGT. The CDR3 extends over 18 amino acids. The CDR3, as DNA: TGTGCCAGCGGTACCGGGACTAGCGGGCCCATCTACACAGATACGCAGTATTTT. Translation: CASGTGTSGPIYTDTQYF.

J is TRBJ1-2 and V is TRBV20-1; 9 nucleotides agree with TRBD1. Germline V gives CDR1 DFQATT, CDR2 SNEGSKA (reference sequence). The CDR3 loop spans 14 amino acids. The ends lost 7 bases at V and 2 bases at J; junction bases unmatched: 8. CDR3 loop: CSVARDRDNYGYTF. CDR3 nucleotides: TGCAGTGTTGCCCGGGACAGGGACAACTATGGCTACACCTTC.

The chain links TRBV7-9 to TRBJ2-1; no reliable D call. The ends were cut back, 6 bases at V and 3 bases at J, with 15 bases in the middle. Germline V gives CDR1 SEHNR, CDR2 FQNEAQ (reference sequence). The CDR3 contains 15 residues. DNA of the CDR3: TGTGCCAGCAGATCCGACAAGGCCAACTACAATGAGCAGTTCTTC. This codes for CASRSDKANYNEQFF.

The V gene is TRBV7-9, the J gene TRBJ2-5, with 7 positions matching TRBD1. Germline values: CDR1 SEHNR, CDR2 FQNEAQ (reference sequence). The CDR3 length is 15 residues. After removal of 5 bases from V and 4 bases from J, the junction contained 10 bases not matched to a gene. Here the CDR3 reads CASSPETGRRETQYF. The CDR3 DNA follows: TGTGCCAGCAGCCCCGAGACAGGGCGGAGAGAGACCCAGTACTTC. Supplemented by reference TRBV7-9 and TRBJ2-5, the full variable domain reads DTGVSQNPRHKITKRGQNVTFRCDPISEHNRLYWYRQTLGQGPEFLTYFQNEAQLEKSRLLSDRFSAERPKGSFSTLEIQRTEQGDSAMYLCASSPETGRRETQYFGPGTRLLVL.

CDR3 residues: CASSATDRAFGNEQFF. CDR3 sequence (DNA): TGTGCCAGCAGTGCTACCGACAGGGCTTTTGGGAATGAGCAGTTCTTC. The J gene is TRBJ2-1, the V gene TRBV9; 7 nucleotides align to TRBD1. V shed 5 bases and J 7 bases; nucleotides not matched to a gene: 15. Germline V gives CDR1 SGDLS, CDR2 YYNGEE. The CDR3 extends over 16 amino acids.

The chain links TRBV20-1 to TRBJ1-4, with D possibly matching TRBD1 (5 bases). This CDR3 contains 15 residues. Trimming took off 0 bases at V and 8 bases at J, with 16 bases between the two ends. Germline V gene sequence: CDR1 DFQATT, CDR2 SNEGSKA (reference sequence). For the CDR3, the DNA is TGCAGTGCTAGAGATATCGCGGAGGCAGGGGAAAAACTGTTTTTT. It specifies CSARDIAEAGEKLFF.

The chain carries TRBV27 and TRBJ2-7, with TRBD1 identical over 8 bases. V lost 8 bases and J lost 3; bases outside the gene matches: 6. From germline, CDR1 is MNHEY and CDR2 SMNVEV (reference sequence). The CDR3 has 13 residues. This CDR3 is CASSPTGVYEQYF. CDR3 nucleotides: TGTGCCAGCTCTCCGACAGGGGTCTACGAGCAGTACTTC.

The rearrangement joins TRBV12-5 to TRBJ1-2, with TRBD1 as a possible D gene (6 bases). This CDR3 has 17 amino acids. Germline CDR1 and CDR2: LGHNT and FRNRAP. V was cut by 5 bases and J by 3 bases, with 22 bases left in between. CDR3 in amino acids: CASGLPSERDKHYGYTF. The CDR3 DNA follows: TGTGCTAGTGGTCTCCCGAGTGAGCGGGACAAGCACTATGGCTACACCTTC.

CDR3 nucleotides: TGTGCCAGCAGCCCTGACGGAATACAAGAGACCCAGTACTTC. It yields the protein CASSPDGIQETQYF. V is TRBV12-3 or TRBV12-4 and J is TRBJ2-5; D is unclear. Trimming pared 6 bases from V and 2 bases from J, leaving 13 bases between. The CDR3 consists of 14 residues.

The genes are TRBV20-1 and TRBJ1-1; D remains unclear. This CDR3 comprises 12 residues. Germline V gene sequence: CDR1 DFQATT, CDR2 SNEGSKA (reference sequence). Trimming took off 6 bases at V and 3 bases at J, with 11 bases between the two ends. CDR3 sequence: CSANLRDTEAFF. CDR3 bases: TGCAGTGCCAACTTAAGGGACACTGAAGCTTTCTTT.

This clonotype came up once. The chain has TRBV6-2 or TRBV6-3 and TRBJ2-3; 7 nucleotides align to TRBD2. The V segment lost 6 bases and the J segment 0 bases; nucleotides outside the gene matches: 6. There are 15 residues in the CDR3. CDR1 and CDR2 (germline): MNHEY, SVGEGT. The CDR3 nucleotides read TGTGCCAGCAGGGAGTCAGCGGGGAGCACAGATACGCAGTATTTT. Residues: CASRESAGSTDTQYF.

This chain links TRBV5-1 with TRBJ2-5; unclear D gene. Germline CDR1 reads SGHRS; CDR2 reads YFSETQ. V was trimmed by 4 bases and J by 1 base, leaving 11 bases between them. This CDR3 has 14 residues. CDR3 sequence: CASSPQQFQETQYF. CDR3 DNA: TGCGCCAGCAGCCCCCAACAGTTCCAAGAGACCCAGTACTTC.

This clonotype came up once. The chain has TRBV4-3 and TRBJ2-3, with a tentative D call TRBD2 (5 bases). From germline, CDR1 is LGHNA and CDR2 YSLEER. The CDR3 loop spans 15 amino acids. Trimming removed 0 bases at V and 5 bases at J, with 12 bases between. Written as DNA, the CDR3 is TGCGCCAGCAGCCAAGATCGGCGCGGAGGAGATACGCAGTATTTT. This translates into CASSQDRRGGDTQYF.

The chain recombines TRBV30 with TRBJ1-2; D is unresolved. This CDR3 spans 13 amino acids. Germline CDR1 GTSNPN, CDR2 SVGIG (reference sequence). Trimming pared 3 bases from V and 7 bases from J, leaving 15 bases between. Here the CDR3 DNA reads TGTGCCTGGAGAATCCCTTTTGGAGGTGGCTACACCTTC. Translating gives CAWRIPFGGGYTF.

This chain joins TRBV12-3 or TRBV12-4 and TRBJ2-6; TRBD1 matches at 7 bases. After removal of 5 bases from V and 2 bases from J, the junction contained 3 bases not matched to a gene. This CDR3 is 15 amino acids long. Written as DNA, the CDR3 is TGTGCCAGCAGTCCGACAGGGACTGGGGCCAACGTCCTGACTTTC. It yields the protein CASSPTGTGANVLTF.